The clone carrying this T cell receptor (beta chain) has at least ten counts. Its antigen is unknown. This record belongs to a study of CD8 T cells in ankylosing spondylitis. Study results and limitations: Disease-linked clones had a CD8+ phenotype and relatively low frequency in peripheral blood. The authors reported significant enrichment of disease-linked clones in matched ankylosing spondylitis synovial fluid. Blood of patients with ankylosing spondylitis appeared to be characterized by a TCR beta motif of about 8 highly homologous variants.

Trimming cost V 5 bases and J 4 bases, with 14 bases left between them. The CDR3 spans 15 residues. Germline lookup yields CDR1 SGHTA and CDR2 FQGNSA. Molecular-barcoded quantitative 5'-RACE produced these TCR beta libraries. TCRdb called the 5' RACE reads again in MiXCR, with one record for every CDR3 protein. The repertoire holds hundreds of thousands of distinct CDR3 sequences, with approximately 11% as singletons. This rearrangement joins TRBV7-2 to TRBJ2-2; either TRBD1 or TRBD2 may fit D (5 bases each). Input material: blood, either unsorted or a sorted T cell fraction (not recorded which). The source is a male donor with ankylosing spondylitis. In DNA, the CDR3 is TGTGCCAGCAGCCAAAGGGACCCACGCACCGGGGAGCTGTTTTTT. Amino acids: CASSQRDPRTGELFF. The entire variable domain, with the rest obtained from reference TRBV7-2 and TRBJ2-2, is as follows: GAGVSQSPSNKVTEKGKDVELRCDPISGHTALYWYRQSLGQGLEFLIYFQGNSAPDKSGLPSDRFSAERTGGSVSTLTIQRTQQEDSAVYLCASSQRDPRTGELFFGEGSRLTVL.